Reported below is one T cell receptor (beta chain). Its specificity is unknown. This sample was included in a study of beta chain features in type 1 diabetes. Points from the study as a whole: For patients, the naive, central memory and Treg TCRB repertoires appeared more alike than for healthy donors. Insertions at VDJ junctions were less frequent in type 1 diabetes patients. These patients also deleted more nucleotides at the same junctions.

The length of the CDR3 is 14 residues. The germline V and J ends were trimmed by 5 bases and 1 base, with 9 bases remaining between them. The germline V gene has CDR1 MGHDK and CDR2 SYGVNS. Every participating donor gave one draw, a heparinised blood sample averaging approximately 110 mL. Isolated RNA was reverse transcribed in full, so expressed TCRB transcripts were sequenced. TCRdb's table, derived via immunoSEQ multiplex PCR, lists solely in-frame clones and lacks some. The sample lists a few hundred thousand clones, roughly 11% occurring once. The sequence derives from a woman aged 25 to 39 in good health. Material for sequencing was naive CD4+ T cells from blood. The chain joins TRBV25-1 to TRBJ2-1; a weak D match, TRBD2 (6 bases). This CDR3 reads CASSNRESYNEQFF. Here the CDR3 DNA reads TGTGCCAGCAGTAACCGGGAGTCCTACAATGAGCAGTTCTTC.